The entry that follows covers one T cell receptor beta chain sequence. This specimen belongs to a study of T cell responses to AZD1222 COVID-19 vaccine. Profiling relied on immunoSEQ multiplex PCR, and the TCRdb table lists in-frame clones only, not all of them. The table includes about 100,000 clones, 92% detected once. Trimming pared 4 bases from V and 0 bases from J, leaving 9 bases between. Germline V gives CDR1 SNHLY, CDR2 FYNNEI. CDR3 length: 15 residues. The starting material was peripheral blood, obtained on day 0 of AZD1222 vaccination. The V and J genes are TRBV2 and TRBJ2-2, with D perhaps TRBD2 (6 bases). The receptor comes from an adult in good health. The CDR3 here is CASSAGTANTGELFF. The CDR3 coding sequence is TGTGCCAGCAGTGCCGGGACTGCGAACACCGGGGAGCTGTTTTTT. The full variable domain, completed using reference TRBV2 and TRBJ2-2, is EPEVTQTPSHQVTQMGQEVILRCVPISNHLYFYWYRQILGQKVEFLVSFYNNEISEKSEIFDDQFSVERPDGSNFTLKIRSTKLEDSAMYFCASSAGTANTGELFFGEGSRLTVL.